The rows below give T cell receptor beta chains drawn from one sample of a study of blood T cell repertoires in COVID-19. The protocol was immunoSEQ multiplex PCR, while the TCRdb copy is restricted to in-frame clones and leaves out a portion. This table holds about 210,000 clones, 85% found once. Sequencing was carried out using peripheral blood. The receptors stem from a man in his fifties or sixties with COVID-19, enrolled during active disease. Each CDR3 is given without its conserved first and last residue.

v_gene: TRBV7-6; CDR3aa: ASSQEGEQF
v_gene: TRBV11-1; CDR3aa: ASSSRGSTGELF
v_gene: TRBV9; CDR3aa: ASSVGGQGLRSPLH
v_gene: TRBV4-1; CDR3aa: ASSQAGTSNLYEQY
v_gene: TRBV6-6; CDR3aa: ASSYLNYEQY
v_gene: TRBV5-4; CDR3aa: ASSRTGQGNTEAF
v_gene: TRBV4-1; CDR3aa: ASSQRQGVADIQY
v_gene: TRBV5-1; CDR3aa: ASSPRDFSNQPQH
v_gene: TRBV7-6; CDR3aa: ASSPNDSGGHEQF
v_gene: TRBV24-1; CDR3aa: AASEYLNQPQH
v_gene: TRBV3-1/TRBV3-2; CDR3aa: ASSRREGMRETQY
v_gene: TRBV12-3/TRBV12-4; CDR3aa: ASSLVLSHGYT
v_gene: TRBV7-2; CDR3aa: ASTPGLAWDEQF
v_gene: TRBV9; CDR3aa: ASSPSGQGVSYEQY
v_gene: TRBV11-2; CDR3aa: ASSNSGGAHYEQY
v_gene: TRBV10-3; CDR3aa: AISDVGGGSTDTQY
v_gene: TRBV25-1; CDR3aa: ASSEITRAF
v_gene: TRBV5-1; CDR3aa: ASSPNYYEQY
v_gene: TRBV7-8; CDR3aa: ASSYGAGGADTQY
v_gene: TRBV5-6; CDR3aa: ASSPTGDETQY
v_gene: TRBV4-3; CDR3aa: ASSQGQGYQPQH
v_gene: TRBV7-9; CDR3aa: ASSLAPGIGNQPQH
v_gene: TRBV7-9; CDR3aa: ASTTPVADTQY
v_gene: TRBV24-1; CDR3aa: ATSGRQAWNTEAF
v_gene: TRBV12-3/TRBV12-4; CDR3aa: ASAPGQNYGYT
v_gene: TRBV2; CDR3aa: ASSWGAGGNT
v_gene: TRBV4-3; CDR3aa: ASSQDLGQGNIQY
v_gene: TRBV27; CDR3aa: ASSLPRLSGGQNTGELF
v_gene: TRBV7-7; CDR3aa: ASSFGQGAAGELF